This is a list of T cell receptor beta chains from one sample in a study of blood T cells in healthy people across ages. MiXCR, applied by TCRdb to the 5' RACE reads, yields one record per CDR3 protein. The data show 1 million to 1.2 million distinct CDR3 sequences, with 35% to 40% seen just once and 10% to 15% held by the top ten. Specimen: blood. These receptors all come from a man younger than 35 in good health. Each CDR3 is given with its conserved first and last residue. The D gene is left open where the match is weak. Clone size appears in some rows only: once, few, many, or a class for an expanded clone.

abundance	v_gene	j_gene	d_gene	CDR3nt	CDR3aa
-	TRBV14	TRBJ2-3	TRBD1	TGTGCCAGCAGCCAAAGTTTGACAGGGGGCCCAGATACGCAGTATTTT	CASSQSLTGGPDTQYF
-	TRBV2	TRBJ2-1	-	TGTGCCAGCAGTGGAGAGCGGGACAATGAGCAGTTCTTC	CASSGERDNEQFF
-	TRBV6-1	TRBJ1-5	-	TGTGCCAGCAGTATCACCCCTGCGGGACACCAGCCCCAGCATTTT	CASSITPAGHQPQHF
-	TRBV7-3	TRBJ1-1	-	TGTGCCAGCAGCCTAGGACGGAACACTGAAGCTTACTTT	CASSLGRNTEAYF
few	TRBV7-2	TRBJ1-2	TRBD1	TGTGCCAGCAGTTTAGGACAGGGCGAGGGCTACACCTTC	CASSLGQGEGYTF
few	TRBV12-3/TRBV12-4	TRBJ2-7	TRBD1	TGTGCCAGCAGCCGAGGGACAGGGAATGCCTACGAGCAGTACTTC	CASSRGTGNAYEQYF
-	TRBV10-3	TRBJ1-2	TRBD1	TGTGCCATCAGCGAGGGACAGACCTATGGCTACACCTTC	CAISEGQTYGYTF
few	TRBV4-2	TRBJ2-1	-	TGTGCCAGCAGCCAAGGGGGCTATGCAAACAATGAGCAGTTCTTC	CASSQGGYANNEQFF
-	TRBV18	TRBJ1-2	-	TGTGCCAGCTCACCGAAACAGGTAGATGGCTACACCTTC	CASSPKQVDGYTF
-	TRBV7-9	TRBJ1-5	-	TGTGCCAGCAGCTTAGATGCAGGGTGGGTCAATCAGCCCCAGCATTTT	CASSLDAGWVNQPQHF
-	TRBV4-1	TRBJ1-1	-	TGCGCCAGCAGCCAAGGCTACAGCCCGAGAGCTTTCTTT	CASSQGYSPRAFF
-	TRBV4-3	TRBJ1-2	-	TGCGCCAGCAGCCAAGATGTGACAGGTGATACCCATGGCTACACCTTC	CASSQDVTGDTHGYTF
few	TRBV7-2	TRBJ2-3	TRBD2	TGTGCCAGCAGCCATCGGACTAGCGGAGATACGCAGTATTTT	CASSHRTSGDTQYF
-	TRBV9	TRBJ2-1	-	TGTGCCAGCAGCGTATCTGACGGCTACAATGAGCAGTTCTTC	CASSVSDGYNEQFF
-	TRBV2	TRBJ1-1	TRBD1	TGTGCCAGCAACCTAAGACAGGGACAAGCTTTCTTT	CASNLRQGQAFF
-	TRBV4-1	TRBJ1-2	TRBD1	TGCGCCGGCAGCCAAGGACAGGGAGCCCCTAACTATGGCTACACCTTC	CAGSQGQGAPNYGYTF
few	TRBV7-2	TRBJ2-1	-	TGTGCCAGCAGCTCACCAGTGGGGGGTAACCTCATCTCCTACAATGAGCAGTTCTTC	CASSSPVGGNLISYNEQFF
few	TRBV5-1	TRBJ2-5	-	TGCGCCAGCAGCTTGGCGGGGAAGGAAGAGACCCAGTACTTC	CASSLAGKEETQYF
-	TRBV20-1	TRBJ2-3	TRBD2	TGCAGTGCTGGACTAGCGGTTAGCACAGATACGCAGTATTTT	CSAGLAVSTDTQYF
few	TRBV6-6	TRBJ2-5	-	TGTGCCAGCAGTAATACCAGGAGAGAGACCCAGTACTTC	CASSNTRRETQYF
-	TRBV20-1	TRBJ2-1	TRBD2	TGCAGTGCTGGGGGGGGGGGAAAGACCTCCTACAATGAGCAGTTCTTC	CSAGGGGKTSYNEQFF
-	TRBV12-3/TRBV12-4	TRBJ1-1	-	TGTGCCAGCAGTTTGCTTAATAGGGCAGGGGTAGCTTTCTTT	CASSLLNRAGVAFF
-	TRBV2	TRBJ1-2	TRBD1	TGTGCCAGCAGTGATAGGGACAGGGTGGGGGTCTATGGCTACACCTTC	CASSDRDRVGVYGYTF
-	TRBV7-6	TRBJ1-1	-	TGTGCCAGCAGCTTACACGGGGGGACTGAAGCTTTCTTT	CASSLHGGTEAFF
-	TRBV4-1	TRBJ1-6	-	TGCGCCAGCAGCCAAAAATACGGACTGGGCGATAGGGCCCTCCACTTT	CASSQKYGLGDRALHF
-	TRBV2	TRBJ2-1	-	TGTGCCAGCAGCTCCGGCAGGGTAGCCAATGAGCAGTTCTTC	CASSSGRVANEQFF
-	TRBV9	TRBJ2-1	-	TGTGCCAGCAGCGGATTAAGCGGCCCATACAATGAGCAGTTCTTC	CASSGLSGPYNEQFF
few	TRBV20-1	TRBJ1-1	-	TGCAGTGCTAGGACCACCACGGGATACACTGAAGCTTTCTTT	CSARTTTGYTEAFF
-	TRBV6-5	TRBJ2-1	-	TGTGCCAGCAGTTACGGCGAGGGGGGCTCCTACAATGAGCAGTTCTTC	CASSYGEGGSYNEQFF
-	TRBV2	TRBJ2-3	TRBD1	TGTGCCAGCAGGCCCCCAGGGGGCCTAACAGATACGCAGTATTTT	CASRPPGGLTDTQYF
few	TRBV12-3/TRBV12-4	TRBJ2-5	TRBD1	TGTGCCAGCAGTCCGAACCACGGGACAGATCAAGAGACCCAGTACTTC	CASSPNHGTDQETQYF
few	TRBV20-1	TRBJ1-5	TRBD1	TGCAGTGCTAGAGATTGGCGGACAGGGGTTAATCAGCCCCAGCATTTT	CSARDWRTGVNQPQHF
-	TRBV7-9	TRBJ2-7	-	TGTGCCAGCAGCTTAGAGCCTCCCTACGAGCAGTACTTC	CASSLEPPYEQYF
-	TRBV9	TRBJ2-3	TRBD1	TGTGCCAGCAGCGAACGACAGGGGGCGAGCACAGATACGCAGTATTTT	CASSERQGASTDTQYF
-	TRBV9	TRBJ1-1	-	TGTGCCAGCAGCGTACGGGCCAAGGGAGAACCGAGGACTGAAGCTTTCTTT	CASSVRAKGEPRTEAFF
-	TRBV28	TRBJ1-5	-	TGTGCCAGCACATTAAGGGTGGGGGGCAATCAGCCCCAGCATTTT	CASTLRVGGNQPQHF
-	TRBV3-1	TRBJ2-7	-	-	CAGSLTTRYTCEQYF
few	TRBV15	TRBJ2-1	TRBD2	TGTGCCACCAGCAGAGATCGACGAGCGGGGGCTGGCAATGAGCAGTTCTTC	CATSRDRRAGAGNEQFF
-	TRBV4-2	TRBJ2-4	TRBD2	TGTGTCAGCAGCCCGCGGGGGGGCGGGGAAAACATTCAGTACTTC	CVSSPRGGGENIQYF
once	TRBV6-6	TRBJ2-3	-	TGTGCCAGCAGTTACCCCCGTACACATAGCGCAGATACGCAGTATTTT	CASSYPRTHSADTQYF
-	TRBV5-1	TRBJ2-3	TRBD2	TGCGCCAGCAGAGGGCAAGGCGGGGGGTCCACAGATACGCAGTATTTT	CASRGQGGGSTDTQYF
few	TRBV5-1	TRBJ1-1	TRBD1	TGCGCCAGCGCAATAGGACAGGCGACGAACACTGAAGCTTTCTTT	CASAIGQATNTEAFF
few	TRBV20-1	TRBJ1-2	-	TGCAGTGCTAGAGATCTTTCCCCAGGGAACCGCGACTATGGCTACACCTTC	CSARDLSPGNRDYGYTF
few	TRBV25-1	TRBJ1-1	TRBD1	TGTGCCAGCAGTGAATACCGGGGACAGGGCACTGAAGCTTTCTTT	CASSEYRGQGTEAFF
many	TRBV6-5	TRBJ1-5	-	TGTGCCAGCAGTACAGGGATGGGCAATCAGCCCCAGCATTTT	CASSTGMGNQPQHF
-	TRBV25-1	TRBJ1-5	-	TGTGCCAGCAGTGAGGATGCAGGCATCAATCAGCCCCAGCATTTT	CASSEDAGINQPQHF